A selection of T cell receptor beta chains follows, all from one sample in a study of shared clonotypes between healthy human individuals. Only in-frame clones appear in the TCRdb table, and some are missing; sequencing was by immunoSEQ multiplex PCR. The table shows approximately 1,500,000 clones, with nearly 99% occurring only once. Sequenced material: naive CD4+ T cells sorted from blood. The receptors derive from a man aged 30 to 39 in good health. CDR3s include the opening cysteine and the closing phenylalanine or tryptophan. The D gene is left open where the match is weak.

J,V,D,CDR3,DNA
TRBJ1-2,TRBV9,NA,CASSVATSGFQNYTF,TGTGCCAGCAGCGTAGCTACGTCCGGTTTTCAGAACTACACCTTC
TRBJ2-7,TRBV28,NA,CASSLSGPYEQYF,TGTGCCAGCAGTTTGTCTGGGCCTTACGAGCAGTACTTC
TRBJ1-3,TRBV5-5,NA,CASSFVGASGNTIYF,TGTGCCAGCAGCTTTGTCGGGGCCTCTGGAAACACCATATATTTT
TRBJ2-1,TRBV5-4,TRBD2,CARVPTSGSLSSYNEQFF,TGTGCCAGAGTCCCGACTAGCGGGAGTCTCAGCTCCTACAATGAGCAGTTCTTC
TRBJ2-3,TRBV5-1,TRBD2,CASSLASIGASGRTDTQYF,TGCGCCAGCAGCTTGGCCTCTATTGGGGCTAGCGGGAGGACAGATACGCAGTATTTT
TRBJ2-5,TRBV30,TRBD2,CAWSVWAGEETQYF,TGTGCCTGGAGTGTATGGGCGGGAGAAGAGACCCAGTACTTC
TRBJ2-3,TRBV5-1,NA,CASSLGVGTDTQYF,TGCGCCAGCAGCTTGGGTGTCGGCACAGATACGCAGTATTTT
TRBJ2-1,TRBV27,NA,CASSYKSYNEQFF,TGTGCCAGCAGTTATAAGAGTTACAATGAGCAGTTCTTC
TRBJ2-3,TRBV27,TRBD2,CASSFAGLAGGSDTQYF,TGTGCCAGCAGTTTCGCGGGACTAGCGGGAGGGTCAGATACGCAGTATTTT
TRBJ1-1,TRBV5-1,NA,CASSLVNGGDTEAFF,TGCGCCAGCAGCTTGGTTAATGGGGGGGACACTGAAGCTTTCTTT
TRBJ2-2,TRBV5-8,NA,CASSMLPLVANTGELFF,TGTGCCAGCAGTATGCTTCCGCTAGTTGCGAACACCGGGGAGCTGTTTTTT
TRBJ2-2,TRBV6-5,NA,CASRALEGLFF,TGTGCCAGCAGGGCACTGGAGGGGCTGTTTTTT
TRBJ1-1,TRBV5-1,NA,CASSLEQQNTEAFF,TGCGCCAGCAGCTTGGAACAGCAGAACACTGAAGCTTTCTTT